This T cell receptor beta chain stems from a study of CD8 T cells in ankylosing spondylitis. General observations from the study: It appeared that ankylosing spondylitis blood was characterized by a TCR beta motif of eight highly homologous variants. CD8+ cells made up the disease-linked clones, which were relatively rare in peripheral blood. There was reportedly significant enrichment of clones that were disease-linked in matched ankylosing spondylitis synovial fluid.

This clonotype was found a few times. The antigen is not known. Quantitative 5'-RACE with molecular barcodes produced the TCR beta libraries. TCRdb re-derived calls from the 5' RACE reads in MiXCR, one entry per CDR3 protein. Of approximately 350,000 distinct CDR3 sequences in the sample, 20% to 25% were seen once. The germline gives CDR1 ENHRY, CDR2 SYGVKD. The V end was cut by 6 bases, the J end by 5 bases, with 8 bases between. The CDR3 length is 12 residues. The TCR originated in a male donor with ankylosing spondylitis or in good health (not recorded which). V and J are TRBV10-3 and TRBJ2-1; D not certain. What was sequenced was blood, either unsorted or a sorted T cell fraction (not recorded which). Here the CDR3 reads CAIRGSDNEQFF. The DNA of the CDR3 is TGTGCCATCAGAGGGTCCGACAATGAGCAGTTCTTC.